This T cell receptor (beta chain) originates from a study of identical twins. TCRdb re-called the 5' RACE reads with MiXCR, one entry per CDR3 protein. The repertoire holds about 240,000 distinct CDR3 sequences, under 12% seen once, with 8% to 10% in the top ten. With 1 base removed from V and 7 bases from J, the gap between germline ends came to 10 bases. Germline CDR1 reads SGHTA; CDR2 reads FQGNSA. The CDR3 is 14 amino acids. With respect to this clonotype: Since a much larger clone is just one base distant, this may be a read error.

Sequencing was carried out using memory T cells sorted from blood. V is TRBV7-2 and J is TRBJ1-4; D might be TRBD1 (5 bases). This receptor was obtained from a man aged 50-60 years in good health. The CDR3 region is CASSLGGAAEKLFF. The DNA for the CDR3 is TGTGCCAGCAGCTTAGGAGGGGCTGCTGAAAAACTGTTTTTT.